This record concerns one T cell receptor beta chain sequence. The antigen is not known. The source of the sample is a study of cytomegalovirus exposure and HLA in healthy donors. Points from the study as a whole: Later, an analysis found that TCR clusters from the first cohort tended to co-occur in the 90 to 150 validation repertoires.

With 5 bases clipped from V and 5 bases from J, the junction kept 3 bases outside the gene matches. The germline V gene encodes CDR1 SGHVS and CDR2 FQNEAQ. The CDR3 has 13 amino acids. Measured with immunoSEQ multiplex PCR; TCRdb has only the in-frame clones, and not every one. The data hold approximately 150,000 clones, with 85% to 90% observed a single time. V usage is TRBV7-8 and J usage is TRBJ2-1; TRBD2 agrees at 7 bases. Sequencing was done on a sample of PBMCs. The clonotype was recovered from a young woman in good health and CMV-seropositive. The CDR3 DNA sequence: TGTGCCAGCAGCCAGCGGGAAGACAATGAGCAGTTCTTC. This sequence encodes CASSQREDNEQFF.